Listed below are T cell receptor beta chains from one sample, sequenced in a study of T cell responses to AZD1222 COVID-19 vaccine. Here immunoSEQ multiplex PCR was the method, and the copy in TCRdb shows in-frame clones only, minus some. The table includes around 130,000 clones, more than 80% detected once. This specimen consisted of peripheral blood, obtained on day 0 of AZD1222 vaccination. These receptors came from an adult in good health. Both conserved end residues are part of each CDR3. Each record gives: D gene, clone size, J gene, V gene, CDR3 protein, CDR3 DNA. The D gene is left open where the match is weak. Size values are once, few and many counts, or a class for expanded clones, and some rows have none.

D: TRBD1
size: -
J: TRBJ1-2
V: TRBV6-5
CDR3: CASSWPQGDSYGYTF
DNA: TGTGCCAGCAGTTGGCCTCAGGGGGACTCCTATGGCTACACCTTC

D: -
size: -
J: TRBJ1-1
V: TRBV6-6
CDR3: CASSYWGAEAFF
DNA: TGTGCCAGCAGCTACTGGGGCGCTGAAGCTTTCTTT

D: -
size: -
J: TRBJ2-7
V: TRBV13
CDR3: CASSSSGGTYEQYF
DNA: TGTGCCAGCAGCTCTAGTGGGGGCACCTACGAGCAGTACTTC

D: TRBD1
size: -
J: TRBJ1-1
V: TRBV6-5
CDR3: CASSLPGQGTAAFF
DNA: TGTGCCAGCAGCTTACCGGGACAGGGGACGGCAGCTTTCTTT

D: -
size: -
J: TRBJ1-1
V: TRBV19
CDR3: CASSPRALNTEAFF
DNA: TGTGCCAGTAGTCCCCGGGCCCTGAACACTGAAGCTTTCTTT

D: -
size: -
J: TRBJ1-2
V: TRBV9
CDR3: CASSLYHASNYGYTF
DNA: TGTGCCAGCAGCCTCTATCACGCTTCTAACTATGGCTACACCTTC

D: -
size: -
J: TRBJ2-1
V: TRBV6-4
CDR3: CASRPGTSNEQFF
DNA: TGTGCCAGCAGACCCGGGACGTCCAATGAGCAGTTCTTC

D: -
size: once
J: TRBJ1-4
V: TRBV2
CDR3: CASTLLDSSNEKLFF
DNA: TGTGCCAGCACCCTATTAGACAGCTCTAATGAAAAACTGTTTTTT

D: -
size: -
J: TRBJ2-3
V: TRBV19
CDR3: CASRDLTDTQYF
DNA: TGTGCCAGTAGGGATCTCACAGATACGCAGTATTTT

D: -
size: -
J: TRBJ1-6
V: TRBV5-1
CDR3: CASSLEGGSFYNSPLHF
DNA: TGCGCCAGCAGCTTGGAGGGCGGGAGTTTCTATAATTCACCCCTCCACTTT

D: -
size: -
J: TRBJ2-7
V: TRBV28
CDR3: CASSSHGQSYEQYF
DNA: TGTGCCAGCAGTTCTCATGGTCAGTCCTACGAGCAGTACTTC

D: TRBD1
size: few
J: TRBJ1-1
V: TRBV24-1
CDR3: CATSDPGQGKAFF
DNA: TGTGCCACCAGTGATCCCGGACAGGGAAAAGCTTTCTTT

D: -
size: once
J: TRBJ2-2
V: TRBV24-1
CDR3: CATSDFGLANTGELFF
DNA: TGTGCCACCAGTGATTTCGGCCTAGCGAACACCGGGGAGCTGTTTTTT

D: -
size: -
J: TRBJ2-5
V: TRBV12-3/TRBV12-4
CDR3: CASTSQGETQYF
DNA: TGTGCCAGCACCTCCCAGGGAGAGACCCAGTACTTC

D: -
size: -
J: TRBJ2-2
V: TRBV29-1
CDR3: CSVAGRSTNTGELFF
DNA: TGCAGCGTTGCGGGCCGATCAACGAACACCGGGGAGCTGTTTTTT

D: -
size: -
J: TRBJ1-2
V: TRBV5-1
CDR3: CASSLAGQGLYGYTF
DNA: TGCGCCAGCAGCTTGGCCGGTCAGGGGCTCTATGGCTACACCTTC

D: -
size: -
J: TRBJ1-1
V: TRBV19
CDR3: CASSIGEGEAFF
DNA: TGTGCCAGTAGTATAGGGGAGGGTGAAGCTTTCTTT

D: -
size: -
J: TRBJ1-1
V: TRBV30
CDR3: CAWSSIQGLTEAFF
DNA: TGTGCCTGGAGTTCTATTCAGGGTCTCACTGAAGCTTTCTTT

D: -
size: -
J: TRBJ1-1
V: TRBV21-1
CDR3: CASFRQGVAFF
DNA: TGTGCCAGCTTTAGACAGGGTGTTGCTTTCTTT

D: TRBD1
size: -
J: TRBJ1-2
V: TRBV11-2
CDR3: CASSLARDSLTNYGYTF
DNA: TGTGCCAGCAGCTTGGCCCGGGACAGCTTAACTAACTATGGCTACACCTTC

D: TRBD2
size: -
J: TRBJ2-1
V: TRBV27
CDR3: CASSLGLAGSYNEQFF
DNA: TGTGCCAGCAGTTTGGGGCTAGCGGGATCGTACAATGAGCAGTTCTTC

D: TRBD1
size: once
J: TRBJ1-6
V: TRBV11-2
CDR3: CASSLRPPGGGSNSPLHF
DNA: TGTGCCAGCAGCTTACGCCCCCCAGGGGGCGGGAGTAATTCACCCCTCCACTTT

D: -
size: once
J: TRBJ1-2
V: TRBV4-2
CDR3: CASSQATKPNYGYTF
DNA: TGTGCCAGCAGCCAAGCGACGAAACCTAACTATGGCTACACCTTC

D: -
size: few
J: TRBJ1-6
V: TRBV6-5
CDR3: CASSYSWRGGNSPLHF
DNA: TGTGCCAGCAGTTACTCTTGGAGGGGAGGAAATTCACCCCTCCACTTT

D: TRBD2
size: -
J: TRBJ2-1
V: TRBV29-1
CDR3: CSVEGFPSGTYNEQFF
DNA: TGCAGCGTTGAAGGTTTCCCCAGCGGGACCTACAATGAGCAGTTCTTC

D: -
size: -
J: TRBJ1-5
V: TRBV27
CDR3: CASENQRSSNQPQHF
DNA: TGTGCCAGCGAGAACCAGAGATCTAGCAATCAGCCCCAGCATTTT

D: -
size: -
J: TRBJ2-3
V: TRBV5-4
CDR3: CASSLAFGGSTDTQYF
DNA: TGTGCCAGCAGCTTGGCCTTTGGCGGTTCCACAGATACGCAGTATTTT

D: -
size: -
J: TRBJ1-6
V: TRBV7-9
CDR3: CASSLTGGTPLHF
DNA: TGTGCCAGCAGCTTGACGGGGGGTACACCCCTCCACTTT

D: TRBD1
size: -
J: TRBJ2-1
V: TRBV5-1
CDR3: CASSLEGGRHNEQFF
DNA: TGCGCCAGCAGCTTGGAAGGGGGCCGGCACAATGAGCAGTTCTTC

D: -
size: -
J: TRBJ2-6
V: TRBV25-1
CDR3: CASSLRDRYSGANVLTF
DNA: TGTGCCAGCAGTCTGCGGGACAGATACTCTGGGGCCAACGTCCTGACTTTC

D: -
size: -
J: TRBJ1-1
V: TRBV3-1/TRBV3-2
CDR3: CASSIRTGTGTEAFF
DNA: TGTGCCAGCAGCATTAGGACGGGAACGGGGACTGAAGCTTTCTTT

D: TRBD1
size: -
J: TRBJ2-5
V: TRBV30
CDR3: CAWKGATGETQYF
DNA: TGTGCCTGGAAGGGGGCCACGGGAGAGACCCAGTACTTC

D: -
size: -
J: TRBJ1-1
V: TRBV9
CDR3: CASSVVLGTEAFF
DNA: TGTGCCAGCAGCGTAGTGTTGGGCACTGAAGCTTTCTTT

D: -
size: -
J: TRBJ1-2
V: TRBV12-3/TRBV12-4
CDR3: CASSLGFSYGYTF
DNA: TGTGCCAGCAGCCTAGGATTTAGCTATGGCTACACCTTC

D: -
size: once
J: TRBJ2-1
V: TRBV11-1
CDR3: CASSLPQGGLDNEQFF
DNA: TGTGCCAGCAGCTTACCCCAGGGGGGCTTGGACAATGAGCAGTTCTTC

D: -
size: once
J: TRBJ2-7
V: TRBV5-7
CDR3: CASSLPAGIAYEQYF
DNA: TGTGCCAGCAGCTTGCCGGCGGGAATCGCCTACGAGCAGTACTTC

D: -
size: -
J: TRBJ2-7
V: TRBV2
CDR3: CASSGRSEQYF
DNA: TGTGCCAGCAGCGGGAGAAGCGAGCAGTACTTC

D: TRBD1
size: -
J: TRBJ2-7
V: TRBV18
CDR3: CASSPQDRVRSYEQYF
DNA: TGTGCCAGCTCACCCCAAGACAGGGTTAGGTCCTACGAGCAGTACTTC

D: -
size: -
J: TRBJ1-2
V: TRBV5-4
CDR3: CASSLQLQEPYGYTF
DNA: TGTGCCAGCAGCTTGCAGTTACAGGAGCCTTATGGCTACACCTTC